A single sample is the source of the 10 T cell receptor beta chains below, sequenced in a study of identical twins. In TCRdb, the 5' RACE reads were re-called with MiXCR into one record per CDR3 protein. Of 690,000 or so distinct CDR3 sequences listed, around 8.6% are singletons. These data also formed part of another study, on yellow fever vaccine responses in identical twins.

The sample taken for sequencing was PBMCs. These receptors all stem from a woman younger than 30 in good health.

V gene TRBV7-9 combines with J gene TRBJ2-2, with a tentative D call TRBD2 (5 bases). Germline CDR1 is SEHNR and CDR2 is FQNEAQ (reference sequence). The CDR3 has 13 residues. Trimming stripped 6 bases from V and 5 bases from J, with 10 bases between. Here the CDR3 DNA reads TGTGCCAGCAGGGAAGCGGAAACCGGGGAGCTGTTTTTT. It codes for CASREAETGELFF. Supplemented by reference TRBV7-9 and TRBJ2-2, the full variable domain reads DTGVSQNPRHKITKRGQNVTFRCDPISEHNRLYWYRQTLGQGPEFLTYFQNEAQLEKSRLLSDRFSAERPKGSFSTLEIQRTEQGDSAMYLCASREAETGELFFGEGSRLTVL.

This CDR3 is CASGLQPETQYF. In DNA form, the CDR3 reads TGTGCTAGTGGTTTGCAACCGGAGACCCAGTACTTC. The chain carries TRBV12-5 and TRBJ2-5; no clear D. CDR1 LGHNT and CDR2 FRNRAP come from the germline V gene. Trimming took 2 bases from V and 5 from J, leaving 6 bases between them. The CDR3 sequence is 12 residues long.

V and J are TRBV6-1 and TRBJ2-5, with 7 nucleotides matching TRBD1. The CDR3 length is 15 residues. CDR1 is MNHNS, CDR2 SASEGT, per germline. V trimming: 5 bases; J trimming: 2 bases; junction bases outside the gene matches: 8. CDR3 DNA: TGTGCCAGCAGTCGCGAGGGACAGATACAAGAGACCCAGTACTTC. Its protein is CASSREGQIQETQYF.

The chain is built from TRBV4-2 and TRBJ2-7; 8 bases are a match to TRBD2. Trimming at V came to 0 bases and at J to 5 bases, leaving 6 bases not matched to a gene. Germline V gives CDR1 LGHNA, CDR2 YNFKEQ. The CDR3 extends over 15 amino acids. CDR3: CASSQDPSGWDEQYF. In DNA form, the CDR3 reads TGTGCCAGCAGCCAAGATCCTAGCGGGTGGGACGAGCAGTACTTC.

DNA for the CDR3: TGTGCCAGCAGCCAAGTAACAGATTACAATGAGCAGTTCTTC. Translation gives CASSQVTDYNEQFF. The J gene is TRBJ2-1, the V gene TRBV14, with no clear D. Per germline, CDR1 SGHDN and CDR2 FVKESK. The CDR3 has 14 amino acids. V was trimmed by 1 base and J by 4 bases, leaving 8 bases between them.

The chain employs TRBV7-2 and TRBJ1-2, with TRBD1 as a possible D gene (6 bases). The V gene's germline CDR1 is SGHTA and CDR2 FQGNSA. V lost 5 bases and J 8 bases, leaving 15 bases between the germline ends. The CDR3 totals 13 residues. CDR3 in DNA: TGTGCCAGCAGCGGTACAGGGAAGAACGGCTACACCTTC. It translates to CASSGTGKNGYTF.

In its sample, this clonotype was seen a few times. V gene TRBV5-5 combines with J gene TRBJ2-3, with D hard to call. This CDR3 spans 12 amino acids. The V and J ends lost 4 bases and 7 bases respectively, with 10 bases between them. From germline, CDR1 is SGHKS and CDR2 YYEKEE (reference sequence). In DNA, the CDR3 is TGTGCCAGCAGCCCCGACACGTATACGCAGTATTTT. Its translation is CASSPDTYTQYF.

The rearrangement links TRBV2 to TRBJ2-7; a possible D gene is TRBD1 (6 bases). The CDR3 consists of 14 residues. Germline V CDR1 and CDR2: SNHLY, FYNNEI. The germline V and J ends were trimmed by 6 bases and 1 base, with 13 bases remaining between them. This chain's CDR3 is CASREQGPSYEQYF. Written as DNA, the CDR3 is TGTGCCAGCAGGGAACAGGGCCCTTCCTACGAGCAGTACTTC.

The chain combines TRBV20-1 with TRBJ2-5; possible D gene TRBD1, 5 bases. CDR1 and CDR2 (germline): DFQATT, SNEGSKA (reference sequence). The CDR3 loop spans 15 amino acids. The V end was cut by 0 bases, the J end by 1 base, with 12 bases between. DNA for the CDR3: TGCAGTGCTAGAGAGTTGGACAACATCCAAGAGACCCAGTACTTC. Protein product: CSARELDNIQETQYF.

This clonotype was observed many times. The genes are TRBV12-3 or TRBV12-4 and TRBJ2-7; D assignment may be TRBD1 or TRBD2 (5 bases each). Trimming stripped 5 bases from V and 4 bases from J, with 9 bases between. The CDR3 is made up of 12 amino acids. DNA for the CDR3: TGTGCCAGCAGTCGGGGCCTATACGAGCAGTACTTC. Its protein is CASSRGLYEQYF.